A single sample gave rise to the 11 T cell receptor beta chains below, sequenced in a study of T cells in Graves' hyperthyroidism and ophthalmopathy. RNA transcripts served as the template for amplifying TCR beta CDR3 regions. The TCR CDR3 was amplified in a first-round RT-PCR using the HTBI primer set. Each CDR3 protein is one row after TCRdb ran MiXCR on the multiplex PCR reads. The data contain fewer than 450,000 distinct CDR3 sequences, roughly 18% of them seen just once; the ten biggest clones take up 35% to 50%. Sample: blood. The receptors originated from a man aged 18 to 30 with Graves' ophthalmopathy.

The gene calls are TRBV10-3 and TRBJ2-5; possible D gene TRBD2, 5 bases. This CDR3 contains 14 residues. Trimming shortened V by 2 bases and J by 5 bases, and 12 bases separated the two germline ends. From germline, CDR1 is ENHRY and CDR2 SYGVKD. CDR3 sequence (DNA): TGTGCCATCAGTGAGAGGACTGGGCGGGAGACCCAGTACTTC. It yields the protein CAISERTGRETQYF.

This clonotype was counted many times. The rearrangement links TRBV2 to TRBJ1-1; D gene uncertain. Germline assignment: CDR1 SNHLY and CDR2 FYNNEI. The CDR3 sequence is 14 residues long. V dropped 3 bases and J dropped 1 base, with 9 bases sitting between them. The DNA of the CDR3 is TGTGCCAGCAGTGAGGCAATAGAGAACACTGAAGCTTTCTTT. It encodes CASSEAIENTEAFF.

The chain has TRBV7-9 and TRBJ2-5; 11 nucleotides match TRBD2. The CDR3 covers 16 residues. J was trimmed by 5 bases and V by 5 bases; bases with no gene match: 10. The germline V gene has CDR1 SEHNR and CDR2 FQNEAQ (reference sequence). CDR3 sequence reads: CASSPEVLAGVETQYF. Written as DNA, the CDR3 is TGTGCCAGCAGCCCCGAAGTACTAGCGGGGGTTGAGACCCAGTACTTC.

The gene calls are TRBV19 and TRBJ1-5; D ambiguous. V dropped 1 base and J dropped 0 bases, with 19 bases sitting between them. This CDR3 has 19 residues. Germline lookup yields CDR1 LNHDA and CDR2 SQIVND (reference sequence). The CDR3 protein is CASSIAPLLRGFSNQPQHF. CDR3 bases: TGTGCCAGTAGTATAGCCCCCCTTCTGCGTGGATTTAGCAATCAGCCCCAGCATTTT. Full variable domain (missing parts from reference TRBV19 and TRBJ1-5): DGGITQSPKYLFRKEGQNVTLSCEQNLNHDAMYWYRQDPGQGLRLIYYSQIVNDFQKGDIAEGYSVSREKKESFPLTVTSAQKNPTAFYLCASSIAPLLRGFSNQPQHFGDGTRLSIL.

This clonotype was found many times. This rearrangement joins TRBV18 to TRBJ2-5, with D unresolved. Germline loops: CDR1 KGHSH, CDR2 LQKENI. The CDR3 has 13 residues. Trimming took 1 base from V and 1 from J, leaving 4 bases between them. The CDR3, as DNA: TGTGCCAGCTCACCACAATTCCAAGAGACCCAGTACTTC. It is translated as CASSPQFQETQYF.

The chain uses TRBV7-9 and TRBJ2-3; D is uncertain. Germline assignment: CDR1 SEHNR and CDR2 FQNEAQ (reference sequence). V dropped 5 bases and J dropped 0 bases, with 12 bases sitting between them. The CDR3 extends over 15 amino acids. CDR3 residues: CASSPTAASTDTQYF. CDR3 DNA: TGTGCCAGCAGCCCGACGGCAGCTAGCACAGATACGCAGTATTTT.

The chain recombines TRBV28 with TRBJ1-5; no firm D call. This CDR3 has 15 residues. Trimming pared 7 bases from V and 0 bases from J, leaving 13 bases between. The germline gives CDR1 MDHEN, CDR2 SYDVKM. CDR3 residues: CASKFARASNQPQHF. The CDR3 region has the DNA TGTGCCAGCAAATTTGCGAGAGCTAGCAATCAGCCCCAGCATTTT.

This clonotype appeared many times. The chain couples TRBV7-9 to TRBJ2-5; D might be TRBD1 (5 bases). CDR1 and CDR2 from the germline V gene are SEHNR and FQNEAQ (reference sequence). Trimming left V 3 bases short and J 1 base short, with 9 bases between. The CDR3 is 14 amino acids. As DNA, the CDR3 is TGTGCCAGCAGCTTCCGCCAGGGCCAAGAGACCCAGTACTTC. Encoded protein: CASSFRQGQETQYF.

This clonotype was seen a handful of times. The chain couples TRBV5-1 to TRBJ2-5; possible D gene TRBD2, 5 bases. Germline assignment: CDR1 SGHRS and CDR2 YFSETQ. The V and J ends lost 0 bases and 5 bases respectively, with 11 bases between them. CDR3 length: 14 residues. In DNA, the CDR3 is TGCGCCAGCAGCTTGGGAGGTAGCGACGAGACCCAGTACTTC. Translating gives CASSLGGSDETQYF.

The DNA of the CDR3 is TGTGCCAGCAGCACCCTGGGGGGCGGCACCGGGGAGCTGTTTTTT. Protein: CASSTLGGGTGELFF. The chain uses TRBV7-2 and TRBJ2-2; D could derive from TRBD1 or TRBD2 (6 bases each). The V end was cut by 5 bases, the J end by 4 bases, with 14 bases between. CDR1 and CDR2 from the germline V gene are SGHTA and FQGNSA. The CDR3 has 15 residues.

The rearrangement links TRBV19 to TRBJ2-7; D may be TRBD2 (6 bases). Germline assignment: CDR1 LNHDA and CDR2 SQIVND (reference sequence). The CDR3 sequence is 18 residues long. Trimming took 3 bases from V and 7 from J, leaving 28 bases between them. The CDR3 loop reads CASSIRPTGRKYREEQYF. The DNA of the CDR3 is TGTGCCAGTAGTATTAGACCCACAGGCAGGAAATACCGGGAGGAGCAGTACTTC.